These 26 T cell receptor beta chains were sequenced from one sample in a study of cytomegalovirus exposure and HLA in healthy donors. The PCR employed 60 Vbeta primers together with 13 Jbeta primers. Assay: immunoSEQ multiplex PCR; the TCRdb copy retains only in-frame clones and omits some. The sample contains roughly 99,000 clones, about 72% of which appear only once. The specimen was PBMCs. These receptors originate from a man between 18 and 29 years old in good health and CMV-seronegative.

This chain links TRBV19 with TRBJ1-1, with TRBD1 matching over 7 bases. Germline V gives CDR1 LNHDA, CDR2 SQIVND (reference sequence). Trimming took 7 bases from V and 1 from J; bases not matched to a gene: 6. There are 14 residues in the CDR3. The CDR3 spells CASIPGTENTEAFF. The CDR3 DNA follows: TGTGCCAGTATCCCCGGGACAGAGAACACTGAAGCTTTCTTT. Using reference TRBV19 and TRBJ1-1 for the parts outside the CDR3, the full variable domain is DGGITQSPKYLFRKEGQNVTLSCEQNLNHDAMYWYRQDPGQGLRLIYYSQIVNDFQKGDIAEGYSVSREKKESFPLTVTSAQKNPTAFYLCASIPGTENTEAFFGQGTRLTVV.

The chain recombines TRBV4-3 with TRBJ2-5; 8 bases agree with TRBD2. This CDR3 has 15 amino acids. J was trimmed by 7 bases and V by 4 bases; bases with no gene match: 11. In germline, CDR1 is LGHNA, CDR2 YSLEER. Here the CDR3 DNA reads TGCGCCAGCAGCCCTCAGAGCGGGGGTATGGGGACCCAGTACTTC. Translated: CASSPQSGGMGTQYF.

V is TRBV11-2 and J is TRBJ2-7; D perhaps matches TRBD2 (7 bases). The CDR3 contains 15 residues. The V end lost 0 bases, the J end lost 7 bases, and 16 bases lay between the germline ends. Germline V lookup: CDR1 SGHAT, CDR2 FQNNGV. The DNA for the CDR3 is TGTGCCAGCAGCTTAGAGGAGGGGGGGGCGTGGGAGCAGTACTTC. This encodes CASSLEEGGAWEQYF.

This rearrangement joins TRBV18 to TRBJ2-7; 8 nucleotides agree with TRBD2. V was clipped by 4 bases and J by 5 bases; unmatched bases: 4. CDR3 length: 13 residues. Per germline, CDR1 KGHSH and CDR2 LQKENI. In DNA, the CDR3 is TGTGCCAGCTCACGCGGGGGGAATCACGAGCAGTACTTC. Its protein product is CASSRGGNHEQYF.

This clone was counted once. The genes are TRBV7-9 and TRBJ1-6, with D possibly matching TRBD1 (5 bases). The CDR3 runs to 14 residues. Trimming took off 5 bases at V and 6 bases at J, with 11 bases between the two ends. The V gene's germline CDR1 is SEHNR and CDR2 FQNEAQ (reference sequence). The CDR3 nucleotides are TGTGCCAGCAGCGTCGACAGAGCTAATTCACCCCTCCACTTT. Residues: CASSVDRANSPLHF.

The V and J genes are TRBV11-2 and TRBJ2-1, with D possibly TRBD1 on 5 matching bases. This CDR3 has 15 amino acids. Trimming took 5 bases from V and 6 from J, leaving 17 bases between them. CDR1 is SGHAT and CDR2 is FQNNGV in the germline V gene. The CDR3, as DNA: TGTGCCAGCAGCGAACAGGTCCATCGTCTCAATGAGCAGTTCTTC. This encodes CASSEQVHRLNEQFF.

DNA of the CDR3: TGTGCCAGCAGTTATAGCGGTCACGAGCAGTACTTC. Its protein product is CASSYSGHEQYF. The chain recombines TRBV6-5 with TRBJ2-7; TRBD2 might be the D (6 bases). Trimming left V 3 bases short and J 5 bases short, with 8 bases between. Germline-derived CDR1 and CDR2 are MNHEY and SVGAGI. CDR3 length: 12 residues.

The chain recombines TRBV7-9 with TRBJ2-3; D possibly corresponds to TRBD1 (6 bases). The V gene lost 5 bases and the J gene lost 2 bases, with 14 bases spanning the gap. This CDR3 comprises 15 residues. From germline, CDR1 is SEHNR and CDR2 FQNEAQ (reference sequence). CDR3 in amino acids: CASSELTGYTDTQYF. CDR3 coding DNA: TGTGCCAGCAGCGAGCTCACAGGGTACACAGATACGCAGTATTTT.

V gene TRBV19 combines with J gene TRBJ1-1; D is undetermined. Trimming shortened V by 10 bases and J by 0 bases, and 9 bases separated the two germline ends. The V gene's germline CDR1 is LNHDA and CDR2 SQIVND (reference sequence). The length of the CDR3 is 12 residues. CDR3 region: CATGFLNTEAFF. CDR3 DNA sequence: TGTGCCACCGGGTTTTTGAACACTGAAGCTTTCTTT.

V and J are TRBV9 and TRBJ2-5; 10 bases line up with TRBD2. Germline lookup yields CDR1 SGDLS and CDR2 YYNGEE. V trimming: 0 bases; J trimming: 6 bases; junction bases outside the gene matches: 5. The CDR3 runs 15 residues. The CDR3, as DNA: TGTGCCAGCAGCGTAGGGTCTAGCGGGGGAAAGACCCAGTACTTC. As protein: CASSVGSSGGKTQYF.

This chain uses TRBV13 with TRBJ2-5; D remains ambiguous. Germline CDR1 reads PRHDT; CDR2 reads FYEKMQ (reference sequence). CDR3 length equals 15 residues. Trimming took off 5 bases at V and 5 bases at J, with 18 bases between the two ends. The CDR3 is CASSPPAEAWETQYF. The CDR3 nucleotides read TGTGCCAGCAGCCCCCCGGCTGAGGCTTGGGAGACCCAGTACTTC.

This clone has just one count. V and J are TRBV18 and TRBJ2-2; 9 bases line up with TRBD2. CDR1 KGHSH and CDR2 LQKENI come from the germline V gene. With V trimmed by 2 bases and J by 0 bases, 7 bases remained unmatched. This CDR3 region has 18 residues. The CDR3 here is CASSPMEAGGANTGELFF. The CDR3 DNA follows: TGTGCCAGCTCACCAATGGAAGCGGGGGGCGCGAACACCGGGGAGCTGTTTTTT.

The chain carries TRBV5-1 and TRBJ1-1; 7 bases align to TRBD1. V gave up 0 bases and J gave up 1 base; unmatched junction bases: 0. The CDR3 is 14 amino acids. CDR1 and CDR2 (germline): SGHRS, YFSETQ. Here the CDR3 DNA reads TGCGCCAGCAGCTTGGGGACAGGGAACACTGAAGCTTTCTTT. Its protein product is CASSLGTGNTEAFF.

This clone was counted between two and nine times. The V and J genes are TRBV6-5 and TRBJ1-1; 9 bases fit TRBD1. V trimming: 6 bases; J trimming: 11 bases; junction bases outside the gene matches: 7. This CDR3 comprises 12 residues. Germline CDR1 is MNHEY and CDR2 is SVGAGI. Here the CDR3 DNA reads TGTGCCAGCAGCTGGGACAGGGTGAAGGCTTTCTTT. As protein: CASSWDRVKAFF.

The chain recombines TRBV2 with TRBJ2-7, with TRBD2 matching over 9 bases. This CDR3 is 16 amino acids long. With V trimmed by 5 bases and J by 5 bases, 13 bases remained unmatched. The V gene's germline CDR1 is SNHLY and CDR2 FYNNEI. In DNA, the CDR3 is TGTGCCAGCAGTCCCCCGCGGCCTAGCGGGGCCCACGAGCAGTACTTC. It codes for CASSPPRPSGAHEQYF.

This clone was counted only a few times. The V and J genes are TRBV5-4 and TRBJ1-1; D unresolved. Germline-derived CDR1 and CDR2 are SGHNT and YYREEE (reference sequence). The CDR3 consists of 15 residues. V dropped 4 bases and J dropped 1 base, with 14 bases sitting between them. CDR3 region: CASSQSGPQNTEAFF. The CDR3 nucleotides read TGTGCCAGCAGCCAGAGCGGGCCGCAGAACACTGAAGCTTTCTTT.

J is TRBJ2-5 and V is TRBV15; D is unclear. The germline V gene has CDR1 LNHNV and CDR2 YYDKDF (reference sequence). The V end was cut by 4 bases, the J end by 0 bases, with 9 bases between. This CDR3 comprises 14 residues. CDR3 residues: CATSTQLDQETQYF. DNA for the CDR3: TGTGCCACCAGCACACAGCTCGACCAAGAGACCCAGTACTTC.

The CDR3 nucleotides are TGCGCCAGCAGCCAAGATCTTGGGAGTCCCTACGAGCAGTACTTC. Its protein product is CASSQDLGSPYEQYF. The V gene is TRBV4-3, the J gene TRBJ2-7; D is possibly TRBD2 (5 bases). Trimming took 0 bases from V and 2 from J, leaving 11 bases between them. Germline CDR1 and CDR2: LGHNA and YSLEER. This CDR3 contains 15 residues.

The gene calls are TRBV29-1 and TRBJ2-5; 9 bases agree with TRBD2. J lost 4 bases, V lost 7 bases, and 7 bases had no gene match. Per the germline V gene, CDR1 is SQVTM and CDR2 is ANQGSEA. The CDR3 runs to 13 residues. In DNA, the CDR3 is TGCAGCGGACTAGCGGTTGATGGAGAGACCCAGTACTTC. Translating it yields CSGLAVDGETQYF.

The chain uses TRBV5-6 and TRBJ2-3, with 8 bases identical to TRBD2. V shed 2 bases, J shed 6 bases, and the junction held 5 bases outside the gene matches. The germline gives CDR1 SGHDT, CDR2 YYEEEE. This CDR3 has 14 amino acids. The CDR3 reads CASSLLAALDTQYF. Written as DNA, the CDR3 is TGTGCCAGCAGCTTACTAGCGGCACTGGATACGCAGTATTTT.

V usage is TRBV7-2 and J usage is TRBJ2-6; 7 bases line up with TRBD2. The CDR3 runs to 16 residues. The J segment lost 4 bases and the V segment lost 0 bases, leaving 3 bases of the junction unmatched. CDR1 and CDR2 (germline): SGHTA, FQGNSA. CDR3 DNA: TGTGCCAGCAGCTTAGCGGGGGGGTCGGGGGCCAACGTCCTGACTTTC. Its translation: CASSLAGGSGANVLTF.

This clone was seen more than once but under ten times. The chain combines TRBV7-9 with TRBJ2-5; 10 nucleotides align to TRBD1. Per germline, CDR1 SEHNR and CDR2 FQNEAQ (reference sequence). The J segment lost 4 bases and the V segment lost 5 bases, leaving 10 bases of the junction unmatched. CDR3 length: 16 residues. In DNA form, the CDR3 reads TGTGCCAGCAGCAGGACAGGGGGGGCCCTCCGAGAGACCCAGTACTTC. Encoded protein: CASSRTGGALRETQYF.

The chain couples TRBV4-3 to TRBJ2-5; 7 bases are shared with TRBD1. The DNA matches TRBJ2-7 better at its end, which makes the J call doubtful. This CDR3 has 14 amino acids. Germline V gene data show CDR1 as LGHNA and CDR2 as YSLEER. CDR3: CASSQGRGLYEQYF. The CDR3 bases are TGCGCCAGCAGCCAAGGTAGGGGGCTGTACGAGCAGTACTTC.

The table lists this clone with a few counts. The chain is built from TRBV28 and TRBJ2-7; 9 positions match TRBD1. Germline-derived CDR1 and CDR2 are MDHEN and SYDVKM. The CDR3 extends over 15 amino acids. Trimming cost V 5 bases and J 3 bases; bases outside gene matches: 8. CDR3 sequence: CASSSPGQGDYEQYF. In DNA, the CDR3 is TGTGCCAGCAGTAGTCCGGGACAGGGCGACTACGAGCAGTACTTC.

The rearrangement uses TRBV7-2 and TRBJ2-1; D is unresolved. CDR1 is SGHTA and CDR2 is FQGNSA in the germline V gene. This CDR3 is 12 amino acids long. V dropped 5 bases and J dropped 15 bases, with 17 bases sitting between them. The CDR3 region has the DNA TGTGCCAGCAGCCCGACGACTCTAAGGTTGTTCTTC. Amino acid sequence: CASSPTTLRLFF.

The chain uses TRBV4-3 and TRBJ2-2; 7 nucleotides agree with TRBD2. After removal of 0 bases from V and 0 bases from J, the junction contained 7 bases not matched to a gene. This CDR3 is 18 amino acids long. Germline V gives CDR1 LGHNA, CDR2 YSLEER. The CDR3 coding sequence is TGCGCCAGCAGCCAAGACCCACCGGGACTAACGAACACCGGGGAGCTGTTTTTT. It yields the protein CASSQDPPGLTNTGELFF.